These T cell receptor beta chains were read from a single sample in a study of control samples from healthy donors and cancer patients. TCRdb's table, derived via immunoSEQ multiplex PCR, lists solely in-frame clones and lacks some. This sample has 45,000 to 70,000 clones; approximately 90% occur once, and the top ten carry about 0.91%. The sequenced sample consisted of PBMCs. The receptor source for this set is a man aged 30 to 45 with colorectal cancer. CDR3s include the opening cysteine and the closing phenylalanine or tryptophan. Each record gives: CDR3 protein, CDR3 DNA, J gene, D gene, V gene, clone size. A D gene is named only where the DNA matches it firmly. Rows give clone size only sometimes, using once, few, many, or a class for an expanded clone.

CDR3aa: CASSLVVGQDTQYF
CDR3nt: TGTGCCAGCAGTTTGGTAGTTGGGCAAGATACGCAGTATTTT
j_gene: TRBJ2-3
d_gene: -
v_gene: TRBV6-2/TRBV6-3
abundance: -

CDR3aa: CATESGNYGYTF
CDR3nt: TGTGCCACCGAGTCCGGCAACTATGGCTACACCTTC
j_gene: TRBJ1-2
d_gene: -
v_gene: TRBV19
abundance: -

CDR3aa: CASNPTGGYGYTF
CDR3nt: TGTGCCAGCAACCCGACAGGGGGCTATGGCTACACCTTC
j_gene: TRBJ1-2
d_gene: TRBD1
v_gene: TRBV6-2/TRBV6-3
abundance: -

CDR3aa: CAISGDTTGNTIYF
CDR3nt: TGTGCCATCAGTGGTGACACGACAGGAAACACCATATATTTT
j_gene: TRBJ1-3
d_gene: -
v_gene: TRBV10-3
abundance: -

CDR3aa: CASSAEGGTTEAFF
CDR3nt: TGTGCCAGCAGCGCTGAGGGGGGTACCACTGAAGCTTTCTTT
j_gene: TRBJ1-1
d_gene: -
v_gene: TRBV5-8
abundance: -

CDR3aa: CASSQTNTGELFF
CDR3nt: TGTGCCAGCAGCCAGACGAACACCGGGGAGCTGTTTTTT
j_gene: TRBJ2-2
d_gene: -
v_gene: TRBV7-6
abundance: -

CDR3aa: CASSYSGTGGPTEAFF
CDR3nt: TGTGCCAGCAGTTACTCAGGGACAGGGGGACCCACTGAAGCTTTCTTT
j_gene: TRBJ1-1
d_gene: TRBD1
v_gene: TRBV6-5
abundance: -

CDR3aa: CASSERTNTEAFF
CDR3nt: TGTGCCAGCAGTGAGAGAACGAACACTGAAGCTTTCTTT
j_gene: TRBJ1-1
d_gene: -
v_gene: TRBV6-1
abundance: -

CDR3aa: CASSQDYNEQFF
CDR3nt: TGCGCCAGCAGCCAAGACTACAATGAGCAGTTCTTC
j_gene: TRBJ2-1
d_gene: -
v_gene: TRBV4-3
abundance: -

CDR3aa: CASSEWKGGSGEKLFF
CDR3nt: TGTGCCAGCAGTGAATGGAAGGGGGGCTCGGGTGAAAAACTGTTTTTT
j_gene: TRBJ1-4
d_gene: -
v_gene: TRBV2
abundance: -

CDR3aa: CASRLEGQGLWSYNEQFF
CDR3nt: TGTGCAAGTCGCTTAGAGGGACAGGGGCTTTGGTCCTACAATGAGCAGTTCTTC
j_gene: TRBJ2-1
d_gene: -
v_gene: TRBV12-2
abundance: -

CDR3aa: CASSYLGQGYEQYF
CDR3nt: TGTGCCAGCAGTTACCTAGGACAGGGCTACGAGCAGTACTTC
j_gene: TRBJ2-7
d_gene: TRBD1
v_gene: TRBV6-2/TRBV6-3
abundance: -

CDR3aa: CASSQDLGLPRGNEQFF
CDR3nt: TGTGCCAGCAGCCAAGACTTGGGACTCCCCCGGGGCAATGAGCAGTTCTTC
j_gene: TRBJ2-1
d_gene: -
v_gene: TRBV4-2
abundance: once

CDR3aa: CASSPGTGMYNEQFF
CDR3nt: TGCGCCAGCAGCCCCGGGACAGGGATGTACAATGAGCAGTTCTTC
j_gene: TRBJ2-1
d_gene: TRBD1
v_gene: TRBV5-1
abundance: -

CDR3aa: CASSTETGGLVRRQFF
CDR3nt: TGTGCCAGCAGCACGGAAACAGGGGGCCTAGTACGGAGGCAGTTCTTC
j_gene: TRBJ2-1
d_gene: TRBD1
v_gene: TRBV5-5
abundance: -

CDR3aa: CASSQKGQALYGYTF
CDR3nt: TGTGCCAGCAGCCAAAAGGGACAGGCGCTCTATGGCTACACCTTC
j_gene: TRBJ1-2
d_gene: TRBD1
v_gene: TRBV4-2
abundance: -

CDR3aa: CASSPAGAMNTEAFF
CDR3nt: TGTGCCAGCAGCCCGGCAGGGGCTATGAACACTGAAGCTTTCTTT
j_gene: TRBJ1-1
d_gene: -
v_gene: TRBV7-9
abundance: few

CDR3aa: CASSNLAGQNIQYF
CDR3nt: TGTGCCAGCAGCAACCTAGCGGGACAAAACATTCAGTACTTC
j_gene: TRBJ2-4
d_gene: TRBD2
v_gene: TRBV5-6
abundance: once

CDR3aa: CSVVGQGKAGPSGANVLTF
CDR3nt: TGCAGCGTTGTGGGACAGGGGAAGGCGGGCCCCTCTGGGGCCAACGTCCTGACTTTC
j_gene: TRBJ2-6
d_gene: TRBD1
v_gene: TRBV29-1
abundance: -

CDR3aa: CASSQDGVIGNSPLHF
CDR3nt: TGCGCCAGCAGCCAAGATGGAGTCATTGGTAATTCACCCCTCCACTTT
j_gene: TRBJ1-6
d_gene: -
v_gene: TRBV4-1
abundance: few

CDR3aa: CASSSEGYEQYF
CDR3nt: TGTGCCAGCAGTTCCGAGGGCTACGAGCAGTACTTC
j_gene: TRBJ2-7
d_gene: -
v_gene: TRBV27
abundance: -

CDR3aa: CASSQDLGAITGELFF
CDR3nt: TGCGCCAGCAGCCAAGATCTAGGGGCGATCACCGGGGAGCTGTTTTTT
j_gene: TRBJ2-2
d_gene: -
v_gene: TRBV4-3
abundance: once

CDR3aa: CSASMHTEAFF
CDR3nt: TGCAGTGCTAGTATGCACACTGAAGCTTTCTTT
j_gene: TRBJ1-1
d_gene: -
v_gene: TRBV20-1
abundance: -

CDR3aa: CASSRGGSGGTDTQYF
CDR3nt: TGTGCCAGCAGCCGCGGGGGCAGCGGGGGCACAGATACGCAGTATTTT
j_gene: TRBJ2-3
d_gene: -
v_gene: TRBV7-2
abundance: -

CDR3aa: CASSLSSYEQYF
CDR3nt: TGTGCCAGCAGTCTGTCTTCATACGAGCAGTACTTC
j_gene: TRBJ2-7
d_gene: -
v_gene: TRBV2
abundance: -